This TCR beta chain was found in a study of post-analysis software for immune sequencing data. On the study more broadly: The study covered relapsing-remitting, secondary progressive and progressive-relapsing courses of multiple sclerosis. The study's findings and limits: In patients, TRBV5-6, TRBV5-1 and TRBV20-1 belonged to several TRBV segments found more frequently than in controls. When the samples were clustered directly with F measure, those that had been prepared in the same batch showed strong co-clustering.

Every TCR beta cDNA library bore unique molecular identifiers. Input populations of about 0.95 to 11 million T cells gave rise to around 500,000 cDNA molecules. TCRdb reanalysed the PCR reads using MiXCR and keeps one entry per CDR3 protein. The profile shows approximately 770,000 distinct CDR3 sequences, approximately 44% of them singletons. In this sample, this clonotype turned up a few times. No antigen is known for it. This CDR3 region has 14 residues. Trimming removed 5 bases at V and 2 bases at J, with 13 bases between. Germline V lookup: CDR1 SGHRS, CDR2 YFSETQ. This TCR was recovered from a girl aged 10-17 years with multiple sclerosis. This chain connects TRBV5-1 to TRBJ1-1; no clear D. Sequencing was done on a sample of blood. The CDR3 sequence: CASRIQGRNTEAFF. The CDR3 bases are TGCGCCAGCAGGATTCAAGGGCGTAACACTGAAGCTTTCTTT.